The 19 T cell receptor beta chains in this list originate from one sample, sequenced in a study of shared clonotypes between healthy human individuals. Measured with immunoSEQ multiplex PCR; TCRdb has only the in-frame clones, and not every one. The table lists some 1.5 million clones, roughly 95% of them singletons. The sequenced sample consisted of naive CD4+ T cells sorted from blood. Subset meaning: CD45RA+ positively selected. The receptor source for this set is a man aged 25-40 years in good health.

This chain uses TRBV7-7 with TRBJ2-5; 9 nucleotides line up with TRBD1. V was pared by 1 base and J by 4 bases, with 10 bases of the junction left unmatched. Germline lookup yields CDR1 SSHAT and CDR2 FNYEAQ (reference sequence). CDR3 length equals 17 residues. The chain's CDR3 is CASSLVGLTGGPETQYF. CDR3 nucleotide sequence: TGTGCCAGCAGCTTAGTCGGGCTGACAGGGGGTCCAGAGACCCAGTACTTC.

V and J are TRBV6-1 and TRBJ2-7, with 7 bases that match TRBD2. The CDR3 sequence is 15 residues long. CDR1 is MNHNS and CDR2 is SASEGT in the germline V gene. With V trimmed by 11 bases and J by 0 bases, 13 bases remained unmatched. Here the CDR3 reads CAYGRPSGSSYEQYF. For the CDR3, the DNA is TGTGCCTACGGGCGACCTAGCGGAAGCTCCTACGAGCAGTACTTC.

The rearrangement uses TRBV4-3 and TRBJ1-5; D unclear. Germline V CDR1 and CDR2: LGHNA, YSLEER. The CDR3 covers 15 residues. With 0 bases removed from V and 0 bases from J, the gap between germline ends came to 6 bases. The CDR3 DNA reads as TGCGCCAGCAGCCAAGAGGTGTATAGCAATCAGCCCCAGCATTTT. Translated, it gives CASSQEVYSNQPQHF.

The chain recombines TRBV2 with TRBJ2-7; 13 bases are a match to TRBD2. The germline CDR1 and CDR2 sequences are SNHLY and FYNNEI. V shed 2 bases and J 1 base; nucleotides not matched to a gene: 8. The CDR3 sequence is 18 residues long. This chain's CDR3 is CASSEMGLAGSASYEQYF. DNA for the CDR3: TGTGCCAGCAGTGAAATGGGACTAGCGGGATCAGCATCCTACGAGCAGTACTTC.

The chain employs TRBV7-2 and TRBJ2-7; 8 bases align to TRBD2. Losses at the gene ends were 4 bases for V and 9 bases for J; bases not matched to a gene: 17. Looked up from germline, CDR1 is SGHTA and CDR2 is FQGNSA. CDR3 length equals 16 residues. Written as DNA, the CDR3 is TGTGCCAGCAGCTCTCCCCTTAGCGGGGCCTATCGGAGGCAGTACTTC. This codes for CASSSPLSGAYRRQYF.

This chain joins TRBV9 and TRBJ2-7; the D gene is possibly TRBD1 (5 bases). V dropped 0 bases and J dropped 5 bases, with 6 bases sitting between them. Germline V gene lookup returns CDR1 SGDLS and CDR2 YYNGEE. This CDR3 region has 12 residues. CDR3 sequence (DNA): TGTGCCAGCAGCGTAGGCAGGGACGAGCAGTACTTC. It translates to CASSVGRDEQYF.

The J gene is TRBJ2-7, the V gene TRBV6-5, with 10 bases that match TRBD2. This CDR3 is 15 amino acids long. The junction had 5 bases not matched to a gene; V was cut back by 4 bases and J by 2 bases. Germline-derived CDR1 and CDR2 are MNHEY and SVGAGI. The CDR3 is CASSSGLAETYEQYF. CDR3 in DNA: TGTGCCAGCAGTTCCGGACTAGCGGAAACCTACGAGCAGTACTTC.

The chain employs TRBV7-6 and TRBJ1-1; TRBD1 might be the D (6 bases). Trimming took off 5 bases at V and 7 bases at J, with 20 bases between the two ends. CDR1 SGHVS and CDR2 FNYEAQ come from the germline V gene. The CDR3 has 15 residues. Here the CDR3 reads CASSQEGGSRSEAFF. DNA for the CDR3: TGTGCCAGCAGCCAAGAGGGGGGGTCACGAAGTGAAGCTTTCTTT.

The V call is TRBV6-1, the J call TRBJ2-5; a weak D match, TRBD1 (6 bases). This CDR3 has 13 residues. The germline V and J ends were trimmed by 9 bases and 1 base, with 12 bases remaining between them. From germline, CDR1 is MNHNS and CDR2 SASEGT. CDR3 sequence: CARLDRSQETQYF. The CDR3 nucleotides read TGTGCCAGACTAGACAGGTCCCAAGAGACCCAGTACTTC.

The rearrangement uses TRBV9 and TRBJ2-1; D may correspond to TRBD1 or TRBD2 (6 bases each). The germline V gene encodes CDR1 SGDLS and CDR2 YYNGEE. The CDR3 sequence is 16 residues long. Trimming cost V 3 bases and J 1 base, with 14 bases left between them. The CDR3: CASSERGDLSYNEQFF. DNA of the CDR3: TGTGCCAGCAGCGAGAGGGGGGACTTGTCCTACAATGAGCAGTTCTTC.

The chain joins TRBV28 to TRBJ1-1; D remains unclear. The CDR3 is 13 amino acids. V shed 2 bases and J shed 5 bases, with 9 bases lying between them. Germline V gene lookup returns CDR1 MDHEN and CDR2 SYDVKM. CDR3 nucleotide sequence: TGTGCCAGCAGTTTAGTTCGGGCGACTGAAGCTTTCTTT. Encoded protein: CASSLVRATEAFF. Full variable domain (rest looked up from reference TRBV28 and TRBJ1-1): DVKVTQSSRYLVKRTGEKVFLECVQDMDHENMFWYRQDPGLGLRLIYFSYDVKMKEKGDIPEGYSVSREKKERFSLILESASTNQTSMYLCASSLVRATEAFFGQGTRLTVV.

The chain combines TRBV2 with TRBJ2-1, with D unclear. The V gene's germline CDR1 is SNHLY and CDR2 FYNNEI. CDR3 size: 13 residues. Between the trimmed V and J ends, which lost 10 bases and 0 bases, there was a span of 10 bases. The CDR3 region has the DNA TGTGCCACCTCCTTGGGCTCCTACAATGAGCAGTTCTTC. Its translation: CATSLGSYNEQFF.

The gene calls are TRBV7-8 and TRBJ1-1; 9 nucleotides agree with TRBD1. This CDR3 has 14 residues. Trimming at V came to 5 bases and at J to 5 bases, leaving 6 bases not matched to a gene. In germline, CDR1 is SGHVS, CDR2 FQNEAQ. For the CDR3, the DNA is TGTGCCAGCAGCCCTTGGGACAGGGATACTGAAGCTTTCTTT. Its translation: CASSPWDRDTEAFF.

This chain uses TRBV10-3 with TRBJ1-2; the D is unclear. The CDR3 is 13 amino acids. The germline CDR1 and CDR2 sequences are ENHRY and SYGVKD. V was cut by 0 bases and J by 9 bases, with 11 bases left in between. The CDR3 DNA sequence: TGTGCCATCAGTGAGTCCACGACCGAGCGCTACACCTTC. Translation: CAISESTTERYTF.

Of note for this clone: Other DNA sequences within the sample encode an identical CDR3. J is TRBJ2-1 and V is TRBV30, with TRBD2 as a possible D gene (5 bases). Germline-derived CDR1 and CDR2 are GTSNPN and SVGIG (reference sequence). V was pared by 4 bases and J by 0 bases, with 7 bases between. The CDR3 has 13 residues. This CDR3 reads CAWTGGSYNEQFF. Here the CDR3 DNA reads TGTGCCTGGACCGGAGGCTCCTACAATGAGCAGTTCTTC.

The CDR3 spells CASSLRGVGTEAFF. The CDR3, as DNA: TGCGCCAGCAGCTTGAGAGGGGTGGGGACTGAAGCTTTCTTT. The rearrangement links TRBV5-1 to TRBJ1-1, with D possibly TRBD1 on 5 matching bases. The CDR3 consists of 14 residues. Trimming left V 1 base short and J 5 bases short, with 12 bases between. Germline assignment: CDR1 SGHRS and CDR2 YFSETQ.

V is TRBV7-2 and J is TRBJ2-7, with 10 positions matching TRBD2. The CDR3 runs 17 residues. V gave up 6 bases and J gave up 3 bases; unmatched junction bases: 14. Germline lookup yields CDR1 SGHTA and CDR2 FQGNSA. The CDR3 nucleotides are TGTGCCAGCAGTCGTCCCGGACCTAGCGGGAGCCTCTACGAGCAGTACTTC. It specifies CASSRPGPSGSLYEQYF.

This clone was seen only once. V and J are TRBV28 and TRBJ2-5; 8 bases agree with TRBD1. Germline CDR1 reads MDHEN; CDR2 reads SYDVKM. Germline trimming cut 6 bases from V and 1 base from J; bases unmatched to any gene: 7. CDR3 size: 15 residues. CDR3 amino acids: CASSRDRNLQETQYF. CDR3 in DNA: TGTGCCAGCAGCCGGGACAGGAACCTCCAAGAGACCCAGTACTTC.

This chain connects TRBV6-6 to TRBJ2-3; D unresolved. CDR3 size: 15 residues. Germline CDR1 reads MNHNY; CDR2 reads SVGAGI (reference sequence). V shed 3 bases and J shed 3 bases, with 13 bases lying between them. CDR3 loop: CASSYGIPKTDTQYF. The CDR3 DNA follows: TGTGCCAGCAGTTATGGGATACCCAAGACAGATACGCAGTATTTT.